The 4 T cell receptor beta chains presented below share a single source sample, sequenced in a study of cytomegalovirus exposure and HLA in healthy donors (dated by TCRdb to the late 2010s). Preparation of the library involved the immunoSEQ multiplex PCR assay. The multiplex PCR relied on a mix of 60 forward primers for TCR Vbeta segments and 13 reverse primers for TCR Jbeta segments. Sourced from immuneACCESS, this table was stored by TCRdb with only in-frame sequences that have V and J called. A share of the clones is absent; for the studies checked, an unresolved V gene accounts for under half, and the remainder has no known explanation. This sample's records show about 84,000 clones. Of the sample, about 0.5% falls within the top ten clones. The specimen was PBMCs. The receptors originated from a man in his fifties or sixties in good health and CMV-seronegative.

This rearrangement joins TRBV2 to TRBJ2-2; 10 positions match TRBD1. The CDR3 contains 16 residues. Germline assignment: CDR1 SNHLY and CDR2 FYNNEI. V lost 6 bases and J lost 4; bases outside the gene matches: 8. The CDR3 coding sequence is TGTGCCAGCAGCGCCGGACAGGGGGGGGGCACCGGGGAGCTGTTTTTT. Protein product: CASSAGQGGGTGELFF. The variable domain in full, with the rest retrieved from reference TRBV2 and TRBJ2-2, is EPEVTQTPSHQVTQMGQEVILRCVPISNHLYFYWYRQILGQKVEFLVSFYNNEISEKSEIFDDQFSVERPDGSNFTLKIRSTKLEDSAMYFCASSAGQGGGTGELFFGEGSRLTVL.

The CDR3 spells CASSPRGQEASIYGYTF. CDR3 bases: TGCGCCAGCAGCCCCCGGGGACAGGAGGCGTCCATCTATGGCTACACCTTC. The chain couples TRBV5-1 to TRBJ1-2, with 8 nucleotides matching TRBD1. The V gene end was trimmed by 4 bases and the J gene end by 4 bases; junction bases not matched to a gene: 15. CDR3 length: 17 residues. Germline CDR1 reads SGHRS; CDR2 reads YFSETQ. Using reference TRBV5-1 and TRBJ1-2 for the parts outside the CDR3, the full variable domain is KAGVTQTPRYLIKTRGQQVTLSCSPISGHRSVSWYQQTPGQGLQFLFEYFSETQRNKGNFPGRFSGRQFSNSRSEMNVSTLELGDSALYLCASSPRGQEASIYGYTFGSGTRLTVV.

The chain links TRBV11-2 to TRBJ1-5; 8 nucleotides align to TRBD1. Germline-derived CDR1 and CDR2 are SGHAT and FQNNGV. Losses at the gene ends were 3 bases for V and 6 bases for J; bases not matched to a gene: 7. The CDR3 spans 15 residues. This CDR3 reads CASSFDRGLGQPQHF. CDR3 nucleotide sequence: TGTGCCAGCAGCTTTGACAGGGGATTAGGTCAGCCCCAGCATTTT.

CDR3 nucleotide sequence: TGTGCCAGCAGAGCCGGGAACACAGATACGCAGTATTTT. This encodes CASRAGNTDTQYF. The V gene is TRBV7-9, the J gene TRBJ2-3, with D maybe TRBD2 (5 bases). V lost 6 bases and J 2 bases, leaving 9 bases between the germline ends. Germline V gene data show CDR1 as SEHNR and CDR2 as FQNEAQ (reference sequence). The CDR3 has 13 residues.